This passage covers 9 T cell receptor beta chains from one sample sequenced in a study of T cell responses to AZD1222 COVID-19 vaccine. Method: immunoSEQ multiplex PCR; TCRdb's copy keeps in-frame clones and lacks some. The data show over 150,000 clones, approximately 86% seen once. Sample: peripheral blood, taken on day 0 of AZD1222 vaccination. The origin of the receptors is an adult in good health.

The rearrangement joins TRBV29-1 to TRBJ2-1, with D tentatively TRBD1 or TRBD2 (5 bases each). V gave up 0 bases and J gave up 0 bases, with 15 bases separating them. Per the germline V gene, CDR1 is SQVTM and CDR2 is ANQGSEA. The CDR3 contains 17 residues. DNA for the CDR3: TGCAGCGTTGAAGATCCCCACGGGGCCCCCTCCTACAATGAGCAGTTCTTC. It yields the protein CSVEDPHGAPSYNEQFF.

V gene TRBV4-2 combines with J gene TRBJ2-7, with 14 bases identical to TRBD2. V was pared by 3 bases and J by 4 bases, with 8 bases of the junction left unmatched. The length of the CDR3 is 17 residues. Looked up from germline, CDR1 is LGHNA and CDR2 is YNFKEQ. Here the CDR3 DNA reads TGTGCCAGCAGCCAGGGTCCGACTAGCGGGAGGGGTTACGAGCAGTACTTC. Its translation is CASSQGPTSGRGYEQYF.

This rearrangement joins TRBV2 to TRBJ1-2, with TRBD1 matching 11 bases. The CDR3 is 15 residues long. The junction had 8 bases not matched to a gene; V was cut back by 7 bases and J by 4 bases. Germline V lookup: CDR1 SNHLY, CDR2 FYNNEI. The DNA of the CDR3 is TGTGCCAGCACCCCGGACAGGGGGCGCGGCTATGGCTACACCTTC. It encodes CASTPDRGRGYGYTF.

The chain employs TRBV3-1 (or the pseudogene TRBV3-2) and TRBJ2-7; the D is unclear. V shed 3 bases and J shed 6 bases, with 6 bases lying between them. This CDR3 has 11 amino acids. The germline CDR1 and CDR2 sequences are LGHDT and YNNKEL (reference sequence). The CDR3 sequence is CASSHLSEQYF. In nucleotides, the CDR3 is TGTGCCAGCAGCCACCTTAGCGAGCAGTACTTC.

The chain carries TRBV7-8 and TRBJ1-1; 7 bases map to TRBD1. CDR1 is SGHVS and CDR2 is FQNEAQ in the germline V gene. This CDR3 region has 14 residues. V lost 5 bases to trimming and J lost 6 bases; unmatched junction nucleotides: 9. CDR3 nucleotide sequence: TGTGCCAGCAGCATTTACAGGGGAAGTGCTGAAGCTTTCTTT. This translates into CASSIYRGSAEAFF.

The V gene is TRBV24-1, the J gene TRBJ1-2; tentatively, D is TRBD1 (5 bases). Between the trimmed V and J ends, which lost 10 bases and 4 bases, there was a span of 9 bases. This CDR3 contains 11 residues. CDR1 and CDR2 from the germline V gene are KGHDR and SFDVKD. The CDR3 DNA is TGTGCCACTGGCGACAGCTATGGCTACACCTTC. Its protein is CATGDSYGYTF.

V gene TRBV2 combines with J gene TRBJ2-7; D is unclear. Germline CDR1 is SNHLY and CDR2 is FYNNEI. With 1 base removed from V and 7 bases from J, the gap between germline ends came to 17 bases. This CDR3 spans 15 amino acids. CDR3 sequence: CASSEDRGPLDEQYF. CDR3 in DNA: TGTGCCAGCAGTGAAGACCGAGGCCCTCTGGATGAGCAGTACTTC.

The chain uses TRBV5-5 and TRBJ1-2, with unresolved D. Trimming took off 3 bases at V and 2 bases at J, with 17 bases between the two ends. The germline CDR1 and CDR2 sequences are SGHKS and YYEKEE (reference sequence). CDR3 length equals 16 residues. The DNA for the CDR3 is TGTGCCAGCAGCTCCGGCAATCCAAACGAAAACTATGGCTACACCTTC. Translating it yields CASSSGNPNENYGYTF.

V and J are TRBV6-5 and TRBJ1-1, with D possibly being TRBD1 (6 bases). This CDR3 contains 14 residues. CDR1 and CDR2 (germline): MNHEY, SVGAGI. V lost 3 bases and J lost 5, with 13 bases in between. The CDR3 bases are TGTGCCAGCAGTTATAGGGGGGAAAAGACTGAAGCTTTCTTT. This gives the protein CASSYRGEKTEAFF.